These 9 T cell receptor beta chains share one sample of origin, sequenced in a study of blood T cell repertoires in COVID-19. The assay was immunoSEQ multiplex PCR, and TCRdb's table has in-frame clones only and misses some. The table lists nearly 200,000 clones, approximately 84% of them singletons. Sequencing was done on a sample of PBMCs or T cells enriched from blood (not recorded which). The receptors originated from a middle-aged man who had recovered from COVID-19.

This chain joins TRBV7-2 and TRBJ2-2, with 10 nucleotides matching TRBD2. Germline loops: CDR1 SGHTA, CDR2 FQGNSA. The CDR3 has 16 amino acids. V lost 8 bases to trimming and J lost 3 bases; unmatched junction nucleotides: 9. The CDR3 DNA follows: TGTGCCAGCGGCACCCTAGCGGGGGAGTACACCGGGGAGCTGTTTTTT. Protein: CASGTLAGEYTGELFF.

The chain employs TRBV9 and TRBJ1-2; the D gene is possibly TRBD1 (5 bases). The germline V and J ends were trimmed by 3 bases and 2 bases, with 8 bases remaining between them. Germline CDR1 is SGDLS and CDR2 is YYNGEE. The CDR3 extends over 13 amino acids. In DNA, the CDR3 is TGTGCCAGCAGCGCCAGGGTAAACTATGGCTACACCTTC. It translates to CASSARVNYGYTF.

This sequence joins TRBV19 and TRBJ1-2; D ambiguous. This CDR3 is built from 13 residues. CDR1 LNHDA and CDR2 SQIVND come from the germline V gene (reference sequence). Trimming took off 4 bases at V and 5 bases at J, with 11 bases between the two ends. In nucleotides, the CDR3 is TGTGCCAGTAGTACTAGGGAGAGGTATGGCTACACCTTC. Its protein product is CASSTRERYGYTF.

The chain carries TRBV10-3 and TRBJ2-5; 7 bases are shared with TRBD2. The trim removed 7 bases at V and 1 base at J, leaving 6 bases unmatched. The CDR3 loop spans 14 amino acids. The germline V gene encodes CDR1 ENHRY and CDR2 SYGVKD. The CDR3, as DNA: TGTGCCATCAAGCTAAGCGGGGTCCAAGAGACCCAGTACTTC. It is translated as CAIKLSGVQETQYF.

This sequence joins TRBV7-9 and TRBJ2-7; 10 nucleotides align to TRBD1. CDR3 length: 15 amino acids. With V trimmed by 5 bases and J by 4 bases, 8 bases remained unmatched. CDR1 is SEHNR and CDR2 is FQNEAQ in the germline V gene (reference sequence). The CDR3 sequence is CASSQSGTGVYEQYF. CDR3 coding DNA: TGTGCCAGCAGCCAGTCAGGGACAGGGGTTTACGAGCAGTACTTC.

Details on this clone: Germline is not matched at one junction end, which may reflect a read error. The sample has other DNA sequences that encode this CDR3 too. Here the CDR3 DNA reads TGCAGCGTCCAACAGGGAGGGAATTCGCCCCTCCACTTT. The encoded protein is CSVQQGGNSPLHF. The chain uses TRBV29-1 and TRBJ1-6; a weak D match, TRBD1 (6 bases). There are 13 residues in the CDR3. Germline CDR1 and CDR2: SQVTM and ANQGSEA.

This chain connects TRBV3-1 (or the pseudogene TRBV3-2) to TRBJ1-2; D ambiguous. The CDR3 is 12 amino acids. Trimming removed 6 bases at V and 2 bases at J, with 7 bases between. Looked up from germline, CDR1 is LGHDT and CDR2 is YNNKEL (reference sequence). The CDR3 is CASRGRNYGYTF. The CDR3 coding sequence is TGTGCCAGCAGGGGCAGAAACTATGGCTACACCTTC.

V and J are TRBV6-2 or TRBV6-3 and TRBJ1-6, with a possible D match to TRBD1 (6 bases). Germline lookup yields CDR1 MNHEY and CDR2 SVGEGT. The CDR3 contains 14 residues. V lost 4 bases, J lost 7 bases, and 11 bases lay in between. CDR3 sequence reads: CASSFGTPNSPLHF. The CDR3 DNA reads as TGTGCCAGCAGTTTTGGGACACCGAATTCACCCCTCCACTTT.

The sample holds one count of this clone. Other nucleotide sequences from this sample produce the same CDR3. The chain recombines TRBV28 with TRBJ1-2, with D perhaps TRBD1 (6 bases). With 2 bases removed from V and 0 bases from J, the gap between germline ends came to 7 bases. The CDR3 has 14 amino acids. Germline V gene lookup returns CDR1 MDHEN and CDR2 SYDVKM. The CDR3 spells CASSLGTTNYGYTF. CDR3 nucleotide sequence: TGTGCCAGCAGTTTAGGGACAACTAACTATGGCTACACCTTC.